The present T cell receptor (beta chain) was sequenced within a study of early T cells in non-severe SARS-CoV-2 infection. Study-level results: Matching results from VDJdb favored anti-spike CD8 responses, leaving private and CD4 specificities undetected.

Researchers attached unique molecular identifiers to individual cDNA molecules. TCRdb reprocessed the 5' RACE reads with MiXCR, giving one entry per CDR3 protein. The table records about 30,000 distinct CDR3 sequences, approximately 5.6% of them present only once. This clonotype has only a few counts. The target antigen is unknown. The length of the CDR3 is 11 residues. Germline V gene data show CDR1 as SGHTA and CDR2 as FQGNSA. Trimming shortened V by 6 bases and J by 10 bases, and 12 bases separated the two germline ends. The clonotype originates from an adult who was a healthcare worker with PCR-confirmed SARS-CoV-2 infection or an uninfected control (not recorded which). J is TRBJ2-5 and V is TRBV7-2; D is unresolved. Sequencing was performed on whole blood. CDR3 sequence reads: CASSFRSGQYF. The CDR3, as DNA: TGTGCCAGCAGTTTCCGGAGTGGCCAGTACTTC.